The 30 T cell receptor beta chains below come from one sample, sequenced in a study of read filtering for tumor transcriptome and immune sequencing. Molecular barcoded adaptors covering alpha/delta and beta/gamma chains were used on around 370 ng RNA. TCRdb re-called the reads with MiXCR, one entry per CDR3 protein. The data hold fewer than 25,000 distinct CDR3 sequences, with about 20% observed a single time. Sequencing was done on a sample of a population of CD138-negative cells sorted from bone marrow. The receptors derive from a donor at least 40 years old with multiple myeloma.

There are many counts of this clonotype. The genes are TRBV27 and TRBJ1-5; D gene unclear. This CDR3 spans 13 amino acids. The V gene lost 2 bases and the J gene lost 5 bases, with 7 bases spanning the gap. Looked up from germline, CDR1 is MNHEY and CDR2 is SMNVEV (reference sequence). The CDR3 reads CASSLRWDQPQHF. CDR3 nucleotide sequence: TGTGCCAGCAGTTTAAGGTGGGATCAGCCCCAGCATTTT.

A few counts support this clonotype. The V gene is TRBV28, the J gene TRBJ2-7; D is possibly TRBD1 (5 bases). Trimming stripped 6 bases from V and 2 bases from J, with 14 bases between. This CDR3 has 14 amino acids. Germline V gene sequence: CDR1 MDHEN, CDR2 SYDVKM. In DNA, the CDR3 is TGTGCCAGCAGCCAAATCCAGGGTCCCTACGAGCAGTACTTC. Translation gives CASSQIQGPYEQYF.

Concerning this clonotype itself: The junction departs from germline at one end; a sequencing error may be responsible. This chain links TRBV2 with TRBJ1-1; D gene ambiguous. Germline CDR1 reads SNHLY; CDR2 reads FYNNEI. The CDR3 is made up of 12 amino acids. CDR3: CASSEGRSLAFF. CDR3 sequence (DNA): TGCGCCAGCAGTGAAGGCCGCTCCCTAGCTTTCTTT.

In its sample, this clonotype was seen a few times. V usage is TRBV6-1 and J usage is TRBJ2-1; D gene ambiguous. This CDR3 contains 13 residues. The germline V gene encodes CDR1 MNHNS and CDR2 SASEGT. Trimming removed 7 bases from V and 4 bases from J, with 11 bases in between. In nucleotides, the CDR3 is TGTGCCAGCAATGGCGGTTGGTACAATGAGCAGTTCTTC. Protein sequence: CASNGGWYNEQFF.

This clonotype was detected once. A far bigger clonotype differs at one base, so this is likely a read error. The chain links TRBV7-2 to TRBJ2-2; 7 positions match TRBD2. Germline-derived CDR1 and CDR2 are SGHTA and FQGNSA. The CDR3 loop spans 15 amino acids. V lost 2 bases and J lost 5; bases outside the gene matches: 5. In DNA form, the CDR3 reads TGTGCCAGCAGCTTAAGCGGGGCTTCTACCGGGGAGCTGTTTTTT. Protein: CASSLSGASTGELFF.

This clonotype came up many times. This rearrangement joins TRBV5-1 to TRBJ2-7, with 8 nucleotides matching TRBD1. Germline loops: CDR1 SGHRS, CDR2 YFSETQ. The V segment lost 4 bases and the J segment 0 bases; nucleotides outside the gene matches: 6. The CDR3 spans 15 residues. CDR3 in DNA: TGCGCCAGCAGCCCTGGCCAGGGGGCCTCCTACGAGCAGTACTTC. This encodes CASSPGQGASYEQYF.

This clonotype was counted ten times or more. J is TRBJ1-3 and V is TRBV20-1, with D uncertain. The CDR3 extends over 14 amino acids. Per the germline V gene, CDR1 is DFQATT and CDR2 is SNEGSKA (reference sequence). The V gene lost 2 bases and the J gene lost 2 bases, with 10 bases spanning the gap. Here the CDR3 reads CSARSGGTGNTIYF. The CDR3 DNA reads TGCAGTGCTAGATCCGGCGGAACTGGAAACACCATATATTTT.

This clonotype has a count of ten or more. The chain joins TRBV6-6 to TRBJ2-5; 7 bases line up with TRBD1. Germline CDR1 is MNHNY and CDR2 is SVGAGI (reference sequence). Trimming at V came to 6 bases and at J to 6 bases, leaving 10 bases not matched to a gene. The CDR3 covers 14 residues. In nucleotides, the CDR3 is TGTGCCAGCAGCCGGACAGGAACCGCTCAGACCCAGTACTTC. It translates to CASSRTGTAQTQYF.

This clonotype is labeled as medium-sized. The chain couples TRBV11-2 to TRBJ1-6; 7 nucleotides agree with TRBD1. Germline loops: CDR1 SGHAT, CDR2 FQNNGV. V trimming: 5 bases; J trimming: 10 bases; junction bases outside the gene matches: 5. The CDR3 extends over 13 amino acids. Here the CDR3 DNA reads TGTGCCAGCAGCATCACAGGGGACTCACCCCTCCACTTT. It specifies CASSITGDSPLHF. Supplemented by reference TRBV11-2 and TRBJ1-6, the full variable domain reads EAGVAQSPRYKIIEKRQSVAFWCNPISGHATLYWYQQILGQGPKLLIQFQNNGVVDDSQLPKDRFSAERLKGVDSTLKIQPAKLEDSAVYLCASSITGDSPLHFGNGTRLTVT.

The sample holds one count of this clonotype. With a much larger clone just one base away, this may be a read error. The chain couples TRBV5-1 to TRBJ1-2; perhaps TRBD1 as D (6 bases). CDR1 SGHRS and CDR2 YFSETQ come from the germline V gene. The CDR3 has 16 residues. Between the trimmed V and J ends, which lost 4 bases and 4 bases, there was a span of 20 bases. CDR3 sequence: CASSLTDRSFTYGYTF. The CDR3 DNA follows: TGCGCCAGCAGCCTCACCGACAGGAGCTTTACCTATGGCTACACCTTC.

In regard to this clonotype: Given a much more abundant clone one base away, this may be a read error. This chain links TRBV29-1 with TRBJ1-1; a weak D match, TRBD1 (5 bases). The V end was cut by 7 bases, the J end by 12 bases, with 21 bases between. The CDR3 covers 12 residues. The germline gives CDR1 SQVTM, CDR2 ANQGSEA. CDR3 region: CSAEAGTLETFF. The CDR3 region has the DNA TGCAGCGCGGAGGCAGGGACGTTGGAGACTTTCTTT.

The chain is built from TRBV7-9 and TRBJ1-6; D not resolved. With 5 bases removed from V and 9 bases from J, the gap between germline ends came to 32 bases. In germline, CDR1 is SEHNR, CDR2 FQNEAQ (reference sequence). The CDR3 spans 20 residues. The CDR3 loop is CASSTAGWMWESGWGSPLHF. The CDR3 coding sequence is TGTGCCAGCAGCACCGCGGGTTGGATGTGGGAGAGCGGGTGGGGTTCACCCCTCCACTTT.

This clonotype has ten or more counts. The rearrangement links TRBV7-9 to TRBJ2-2; D ambiguous. Trimming removed 5 bases from V and 4 bases from J, with 8 bases in between. Germline CDR1 reads SEHNR; CDR2 reads FQNEAQ (reference sequence). The CDR3 has 13 residues. Here the CDR3 DNA reads TGTGCCAGCAGCCCTACGCCCACCGGGGAGCTGTTTTTT. Protein product: CASSPTPTGELFF.

The chain is built from TRBV5-1 and TRBJ2-5, with 9 bases matching TRBD2. The CDR3 has 15 amino acids. Germline values: CDR1 SGHRS, CDR2 YFSETQ. Unmatched junction bases numbered 8, after V lost 3 bases and J lost 5 bases. The CDR3 protein is CASSYATSGMETQYF. The CDR3 DNA is TGCGCCAGCAGCTACGCGACTAGCGGTATGGAGACCCAGTACTTC.

This clonotype was detected a few times. The chain is built from TRBV5-1 and TRBJ2-5, with D tentatively TRBD2 (5 bases). The CDR3 length is 15 residues. V gave up 0 bases and J gave up 2 bases, with 11 bases separating them. From germline, CDR1 is SGHRS and CDR2 YFSETQ. CDR3 region: CASSLAEVAQETQYF. CDR3 in DNA: TGCGCCAGCAGCTTGGCGGAGGTAGCGCAAGAGACCCAGTACTTC.

At least ten counts were recorded for this clonotype. J is TRBJ2-3 and V is TRBV20-1, with 9 bases lining up with TRBD2. This CDR3 comprises 15 residues. Per the germline V gene, CDR1 is DFQATT and CDR2 is SNEGSKA (reference sequence). The V segment lost 6 bases and the J segment 2 bases; nucleotides outside the gene matches: 9. The DNA for the CDR3 is TGCAGTGCCTCCCCGACTAGCGGATACACAGATACGCAGTATTTT. It yields the protein CSASPTSGYTDTQYF.

The chain uses TRBV9 and TRBJ2-5, with a weak D call TRBD1 (6 bases). There are 14 residues in the CDR3. The germline gives CDR1 SGDLS, CDR2 YYNGEE. V was trimmed by 4 bases and J by 2 bases, leaving 12 bases between them. The CDR3 DNA reads TGTGCCAGCAGCCCTCAAGGACAGCAAGAGACCCAGTACTTC. Protein sequence: CASSPQGQQETQYF.

As concerns this clonotype: A much larger clone differs by one base, so this may be a read error. The DNA of the CDR3 is TGTGTCAGCAGCTTAGCGCTTAGCTCCTACAATGAGCAGTTCTTC. Protein sequence: CVSSLALSSYNEQFF. The chain uses TRBV11-2 and TRBJ2-1, with D possibly TRBD2 on 5 matching bases. The germline V gene encodes CDR1 SGHAT and CDR2 FQNNGV. The CDR3 is made up of 15 amino acids.

This clonotype appeared many times. This chain uses TRBV6-2 or TRBV6-3 with TRBJ1-5; tentative D call: TRBD1 (5 bases). Trimming cost V 0 bases and J 7 bases, with 16 bases left between them. CDR1 is MNHEY and CDR2 is SVGEGT in the germline V gene. The CDR3 has 16 amino acids. CDR3 loop: CASSYSKAGFRQPQHF. DNA of the CDR3: TGTGCCAGCAGTTACTCAAAGGCAGGGTTCCGGCAGCCCCAGCATTTT.

This clonotype has at least ten counts. This chain connects TRBV27 to TRBJ2-7; D may be TRBD2 (6 bases). The CDR3 extends over 14 amino acids. Germline-derived CDR1 and CDR2 are MNHEY and SMNVEV (reference sequence). Trimming took 4 bases from V and 2 from J, leaving 12 bases between them. The CDR3: CASSSGTLAYEQYF. The CDR3 bases are TGTGCCAGCAGTTCAGGGACTCTCGCCTACGAGCAGTACTTC.

Regarding this clonotype: At one boundary the junction diverges from the germline segment, which might be a read error. This chain joins TRBV7-2 and TRBJ2-3, with 8 bases aligning to TRBD2. The germline V gene encodes CDR1 SGHTA and CDR2 FQGNSA. The CDR3 sequence is 12 residues long. The CDR3 here is CASSSGLARLDF. CDR3 nucleotides: TGTGCCAGCAGCTCAGGACTAGCCCGGTTGGATTTT.

The chain employs TRBV20-1 and TRBJ1-2, with unresolved D. Germline assignment: CDR1 DFQATT and CDR2 SNEGSKA (reference sequence). CDR3 length equals 9 residues. V was shortened by 4 bases and J by 8 bases, with 5 bases between the two germline ends. The CDR3 DNA sequence: TGCAGTGCTATGTACGGCTACACCTTC. It is translated as CSAMYGYTF.

This clonotype was seen repeatedly, ten times or more. The rearrangement uses TRBV12-5 and TRBJ2-1; perhaps TRBD2 as D (6 bases). The CDR3 sequence is 21 residues long. V was pared by 2 bases and J by 0 bases, with 26 bases between. The germline V gene encodes CDR1 LGHNT and CDR2 FRNRAP. CDR3 nucleotides: TGTGCTAGTGGTTTGCTACCCCGGGGGATTTCCAGGGAGAGCTCCTACAATGAGCAGTTCTTC. Its translation is CASGLLPRGISRESSYNEQFF.

This clonotype was picked up a small number of times. This sequence joins TRBV2 and TRBJ1-2; D unresolved. Between the trimmed V and J ends, which lost 4 bases and 4 bases, there was a span of 10 bases. This CDR3 is 13 amino acids long. Germline V CDR1 and CDR2: SNHLY, FYNNEI. The CDR3 DNA sequence: TGTGCCAGCAGTGGCGGGCCGAGCTATGGCTACACCTTC. Its protein product is CASSGGPSYGYTF.

The chain recombines TRBV18 with TRBJ2-5; D is unclear. The V end lost 2 bases, the J end lost 2 bases, and 12 bases lay between the germline ends. CDR1 and CDR2 from the germline V gene are KGHSH and LQKENI. CDR3 length equals 15 residues. The CDR3 bases are TGTGCCAGCTCACCAAGGATCGCAGCTCAAGAGACCCAGTACTTC. This translates into CASSPRIAAQETQYF.

About this clonotype itself: A much bigger clone sits one base away, suggesting this may be a read error. The chain joins TRBV11-1 to TRBJ1-1, with TRBD1 as a possible D gene (5 bases). Germline V gives CDR1 SGHAT, CDR2 FQDESV (reference sequence). This CDR3 spans 15 amino acids. V was cut by 5 bases and J by 4 bases, with 17 bases left in between. This CDR3 is CASSPQQSGFTEAFF. For the CDR3, the DNA is TGTGCCAGCAGCCCCCAGCAGTCAGGGTTCACTGAAGCTTTCTTT.

The table lists this clonotype with many counts. J is TRBJ2-2 and V is TRBV7-9, with D hard to call. In germline, CDR1 is SEHNR, CDR2 FQNEAQ (reference sequence). CDR3 size: 14 residues. V was clipped by 3 bases and J by 0 bases, with 5 bases between them. The CDR3 nucleotides read TGTGCCAGCAGCTTGAATACGAACACCGGGGAGCTGTTTTTT. Protein: CASSLNTNTGELFF.

For this clonotype: This may be a read error: a much more frequent sequence differs by one nucleotide. The chain links TRBV7-2 to TRBJ2-5; D is undetermined. Germline V gene data show CDR1 as SGHTA and CDR2 as FQGNSA. CDR3 size: 12 residues. CDR3: CASSHSLETQHF. The CDR3 DNA is TGTGCCAGCAGCCACTCCCTGGAGACCCAGCACTTC.

The rearrangement links TRBV6-2 or TRBV6-3 to TRBJ1-5, with 7 nucleotides matching TRBD1. From germline, CDR1 is MNHEY and CDR2 SVGEGT. V dropped 3 bases and J dropped 7; count of bases not matched to a gene: 9. The CDR3 has 15 residues. CDR3 sequence: CASSYRAGGGQPQHF. The CDR3 DNA follows: TGTGCCAGCAGTTATCGGGCAGGGGGTGGACAGCCCCAGCATTTT.

The chain is built from TRBV27 and TRBJ2-7; the match to TRBD1 covers 10 bases. Germline values: CDR1 MNHEY, CDR2 SMNVEV (reference sequence). With V trimmed by 5 bases and J by 5 bases, 9 bases remained unmatched. This CDR3 region has 15 residues. The CDR3 region is CASSPLYGTGDEQYF. The DNA for the CDR3 is TGTGCCAGCAGTCCCTTGTACGGGACAGGGGACGAGCAGTACTTC.